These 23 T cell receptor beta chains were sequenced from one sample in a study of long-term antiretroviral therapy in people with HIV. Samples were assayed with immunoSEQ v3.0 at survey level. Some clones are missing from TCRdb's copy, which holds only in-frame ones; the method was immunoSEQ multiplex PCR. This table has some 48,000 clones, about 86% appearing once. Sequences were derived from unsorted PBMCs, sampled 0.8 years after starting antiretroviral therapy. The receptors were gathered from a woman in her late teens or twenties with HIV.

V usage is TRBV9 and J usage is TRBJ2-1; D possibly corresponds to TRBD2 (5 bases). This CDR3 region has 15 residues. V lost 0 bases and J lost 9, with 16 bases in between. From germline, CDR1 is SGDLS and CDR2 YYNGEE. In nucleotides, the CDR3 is TGTGCCAGCAGCGTAGAGTTGGACTCTCGGGGTGAGCAGTTCTTC. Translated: CASSVELDSRGEQFF. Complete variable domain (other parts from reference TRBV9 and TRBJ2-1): DSGVTQTPKHLITATGQRVTLRCSPRSGDLSVYWYQQSLDQGLQFLIQYYNGEERAKGNILERFSAQQFPDLHSELNLSSLELGDSALYFCASSVELDSRGEQFFGPGTRLTVL.

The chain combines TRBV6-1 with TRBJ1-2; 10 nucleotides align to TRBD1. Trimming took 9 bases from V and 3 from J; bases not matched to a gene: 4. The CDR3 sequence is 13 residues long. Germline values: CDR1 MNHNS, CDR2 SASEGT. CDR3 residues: CARAGTGDYGYTF. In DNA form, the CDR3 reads TGTGCCAGGGCGGGGACAGGGGACTATGGCTACACCTTC.

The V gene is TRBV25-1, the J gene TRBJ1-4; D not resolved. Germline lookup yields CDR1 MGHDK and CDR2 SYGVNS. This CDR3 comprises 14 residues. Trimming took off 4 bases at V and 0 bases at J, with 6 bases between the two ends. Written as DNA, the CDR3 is TGTGCCAGCAGTGCGGGGACAACTAATGAAAAACTGTTTTTT. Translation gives CASSAGTTNEKLFF.

In DNA, the CDR3 is TGTGCCAGCAGAAAGCGGGAGGGCTCCTACGAGCAGTACTTC. Residues: CASRKREGSYEQYF. This chain links TRBV2 with TRBJ2-7; 10 nucleotides match TRBD2. The CDR3 length is 14 residues. V lost 6 bases to trimming and J lost 0 bases; unmatched junction nucleotides: 2. The germline V gene encodes CDR1 SNHLY and CDR2 FYNNEI.

As DNA, the CDR3 is TGTGCCAGCAGTTTTCAAGGGAGGACGGGAGAGACCCAGTACTTC. Translating it yields CASSFQGRTGETQYF. V gene TRBV27 combines with J gene TRBJ2-5; D may be TRBD2 (6 bases). The CDR3 has 15 residues. The germline CDR1 and CDR2 sequences are MNHEY and SMNVEV (reference sequence). The germline V and J ends were trimmed by 3 bases and 4 bases, with 15 bases remaining between them.

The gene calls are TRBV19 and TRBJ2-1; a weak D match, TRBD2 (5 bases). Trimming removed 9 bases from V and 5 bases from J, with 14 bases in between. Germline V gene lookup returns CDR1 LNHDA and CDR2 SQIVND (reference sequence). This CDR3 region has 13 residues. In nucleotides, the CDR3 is TGTGCCAGCGGAGCGGTAACCCACAATGAGCAGTTCTTC. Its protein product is CASGAVTHNEQFF.

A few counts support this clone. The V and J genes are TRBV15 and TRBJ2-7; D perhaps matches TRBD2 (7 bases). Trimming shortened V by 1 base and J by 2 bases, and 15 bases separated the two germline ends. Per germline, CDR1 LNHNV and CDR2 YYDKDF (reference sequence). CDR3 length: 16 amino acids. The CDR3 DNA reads TGTGCCACCAGCAGAGGCGCGGGGAGGGGGACCTACGAGCAGTACTTC. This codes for CATSRGAGRGTYEQYF.

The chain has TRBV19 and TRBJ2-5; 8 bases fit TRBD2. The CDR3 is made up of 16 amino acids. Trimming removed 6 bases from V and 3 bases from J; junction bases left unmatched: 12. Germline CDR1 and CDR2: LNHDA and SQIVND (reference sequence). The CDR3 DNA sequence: TGTGCCAGTAGCCGAGGGACTAGGCCGGAGGAAGAGACCCAGTACTTC. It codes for CASSRGTRPEEETQYF.

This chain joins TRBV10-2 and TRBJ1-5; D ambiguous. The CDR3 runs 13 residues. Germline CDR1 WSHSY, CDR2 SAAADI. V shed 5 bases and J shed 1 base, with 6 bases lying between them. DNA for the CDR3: TGCGCCAGCAGTATTCAAAGCAATCAGCCCCAGCATTTT. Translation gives CASSIQSNQPQHF.

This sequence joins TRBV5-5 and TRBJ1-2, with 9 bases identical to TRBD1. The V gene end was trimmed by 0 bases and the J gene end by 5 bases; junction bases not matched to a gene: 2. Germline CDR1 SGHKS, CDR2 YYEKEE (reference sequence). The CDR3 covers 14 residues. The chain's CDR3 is CASSLGDREYGYTF. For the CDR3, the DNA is TGTGCCAGCAGCTTGGGGGACAGGGAATATGGCTACACCTTC.

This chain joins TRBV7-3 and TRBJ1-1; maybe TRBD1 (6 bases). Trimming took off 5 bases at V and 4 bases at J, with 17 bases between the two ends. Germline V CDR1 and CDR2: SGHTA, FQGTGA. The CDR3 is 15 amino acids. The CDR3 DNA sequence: TGTGCCAGCAGCCCGATGGGGGGGCCAGTCACTGAAGCTTTCTTT. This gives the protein CASSPMGGPVTEAFF.

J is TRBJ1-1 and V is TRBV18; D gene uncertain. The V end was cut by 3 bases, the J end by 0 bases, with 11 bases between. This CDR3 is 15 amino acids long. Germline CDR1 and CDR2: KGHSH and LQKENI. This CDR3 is CASSPSVPMNTEAFF. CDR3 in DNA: TGTGCCAGCTCACCTTCGGTCCCAATGAACACTGAAGCTTTCTTT. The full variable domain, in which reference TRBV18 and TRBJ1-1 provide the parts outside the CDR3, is NAGVMQNPRHLVRRRGQEARLRCSPMKGHSHVYWYRQLPEEGLKFMVYLQKENIIDESGMPKERFSAEFPKEGPSILRIQQVVRGDSAAYFCASSPSVPMNTEAFFGQGTRLTVV.

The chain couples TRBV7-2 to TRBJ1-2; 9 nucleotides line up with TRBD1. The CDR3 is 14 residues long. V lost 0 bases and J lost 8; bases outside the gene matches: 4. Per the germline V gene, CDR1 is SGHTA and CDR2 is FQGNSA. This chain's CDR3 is CASSLAPGTGGYTF. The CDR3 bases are TGTGCCAGCAGCTTAGCCCCAGGGACAGGGGGCTACACCTTC.

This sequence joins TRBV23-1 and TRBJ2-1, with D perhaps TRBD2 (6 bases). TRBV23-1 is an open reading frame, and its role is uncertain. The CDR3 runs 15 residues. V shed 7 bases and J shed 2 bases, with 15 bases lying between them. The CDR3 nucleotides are TGCGCCAGCAAGCGGTTGTGGGAGGCCTACAATGAGCAGTTCTTC. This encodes CASKRLWEAYNEQFF.

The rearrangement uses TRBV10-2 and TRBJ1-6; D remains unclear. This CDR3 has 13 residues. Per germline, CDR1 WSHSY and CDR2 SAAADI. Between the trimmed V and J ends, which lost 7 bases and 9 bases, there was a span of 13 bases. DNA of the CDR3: TGCGCCAGCAACCCGGGAATAATTTCACCCCTCCACTTT. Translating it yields CASNPGIISPLHF.

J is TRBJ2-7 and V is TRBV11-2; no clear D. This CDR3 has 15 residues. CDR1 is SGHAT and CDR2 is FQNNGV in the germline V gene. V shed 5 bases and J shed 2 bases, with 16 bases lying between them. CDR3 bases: TGTGCCAGCAGCAGCGCGGTTGGCCCTGCCTACGAGCAGTACTTC. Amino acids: CASSSAVGPAYEQYF.

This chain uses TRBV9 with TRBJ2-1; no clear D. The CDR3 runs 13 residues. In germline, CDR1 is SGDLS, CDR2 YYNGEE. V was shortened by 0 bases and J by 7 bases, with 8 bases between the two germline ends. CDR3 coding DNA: TGTGCCAGCAGCGTAGTCCCGAAGAATGAGCAGTTCTTC. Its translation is CASSVVPKNEQFF.

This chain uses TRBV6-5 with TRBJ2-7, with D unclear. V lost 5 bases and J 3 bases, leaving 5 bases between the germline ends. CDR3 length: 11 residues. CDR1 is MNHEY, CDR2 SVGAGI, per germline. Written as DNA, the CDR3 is TGTGCCAGCAGTCACAGCTACGAGCAGTACTTC. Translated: CASSHSYEQYF.

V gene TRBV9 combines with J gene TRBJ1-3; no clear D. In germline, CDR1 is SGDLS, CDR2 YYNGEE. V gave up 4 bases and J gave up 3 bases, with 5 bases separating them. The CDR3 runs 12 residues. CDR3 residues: CASSSLGNTIYF. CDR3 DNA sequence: TGTGCCAGCAGCTCCCTTGGAAACACCATATATTTT.

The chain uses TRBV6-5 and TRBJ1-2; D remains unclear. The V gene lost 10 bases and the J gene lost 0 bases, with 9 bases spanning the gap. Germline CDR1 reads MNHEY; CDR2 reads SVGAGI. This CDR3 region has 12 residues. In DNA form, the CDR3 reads TGTGCCACGTATTCCCCTAACTATGGCTACACCTTC. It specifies CATYSPNYGYTF.

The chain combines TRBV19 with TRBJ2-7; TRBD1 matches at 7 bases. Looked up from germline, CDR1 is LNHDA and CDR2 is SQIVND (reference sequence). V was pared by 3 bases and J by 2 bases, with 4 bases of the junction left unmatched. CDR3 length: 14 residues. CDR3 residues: CASSMDRTAYEQYF. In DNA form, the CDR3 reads TGTGCCAGTAGTATGGACAGGACGGCCTACGAGCAGTACTTC.

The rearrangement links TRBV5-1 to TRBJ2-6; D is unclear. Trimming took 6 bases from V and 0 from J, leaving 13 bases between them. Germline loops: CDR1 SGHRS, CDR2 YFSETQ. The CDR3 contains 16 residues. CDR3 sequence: CASTAVPTSGANVLTF. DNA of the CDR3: TGCGCCAGCACAGCAGTGCCGACCTCTGGGGCCAACGTCCTGACTTTC.

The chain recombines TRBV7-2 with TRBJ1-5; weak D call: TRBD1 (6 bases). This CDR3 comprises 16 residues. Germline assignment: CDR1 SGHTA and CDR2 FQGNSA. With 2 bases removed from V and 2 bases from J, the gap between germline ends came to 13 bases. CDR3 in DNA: TGTGCCAGCAGCTTAATGGGGGGCTTAGGCAATCAGCCCCAGCATTTT. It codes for CASSLMGGLGNQPQHF.